This T cell receptor beta chain was recorded in a study of blood T cells in healthy people across ages. Isolation per sample recovered at least 7 million PBMCs. To note about this clonotype: Its antigen is unidentified.

The second PCR ran 7 to 11 cycles with a sample-barcoded 5' primer and J-beta primers. One entry per CDR3 protein results from TCRdb running MiXCR on the 5' RACE reads. The sample has some 900,000 distinct CDR3 sequences, 40% to 60% seen once. Study outcomes and limitations: Long-lived and aged donors differed, with more naive CD4+ cells and higher diversity in the long-lived. In older individuals, TCR beta diversity per million T cells was lower, falling roughly linearly with age.

This TCR came from a man aged 25 to 45 in good health. Sequenced material: blood.

The CDR3, as DNA: TGTGCCAGCAGCTTATACTCTAGCACAGATACGCAGTATTTT. Its translation is CASSLYSSTDTQYF. This chain uses TRBV7-3 with TRBJ2-3, with no clear D. V lost 2 bases and J 0 bases, leaving 6 bases between the germline ends. Germline V lookup: CDR1 SGHTA, CDR2 FQGTGA. The CDR3 sequence is 14 residues long.